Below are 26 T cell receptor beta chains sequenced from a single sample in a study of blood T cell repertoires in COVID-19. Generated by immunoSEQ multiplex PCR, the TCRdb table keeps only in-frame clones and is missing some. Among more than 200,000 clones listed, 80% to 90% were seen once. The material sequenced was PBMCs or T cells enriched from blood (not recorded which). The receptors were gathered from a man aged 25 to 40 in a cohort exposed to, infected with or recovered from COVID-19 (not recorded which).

In nucleotides, the CDR3 is TGTGCCAGCAGCCAAGATCAGGGCTTCTTGTACGAGCAGTACTTC. This encodes CASSQDQGFLYEQYF. This chain uses TRBV3-1 (or the pseudogene TRBV3-2) with TRBJ2-7; possible D gene TRBD1, 5 bases. The CDR3 extends over 15 amino acids. CDR1 and CDR2 (germline): LGHDT, YNNKEL (reference sequence). V was shortened by 0 bases and J by 4 bases, with 13 bases between the two germline ends.

CDR3 region: CASSQGYGTSSYEQYF. The CDR3 bases are TGCGCCAGCAGCCAAGGTTACGGGACTAGCTCCTACGAGCAGTACTTC. The chain carries TRBV4-3 and TRBJ2-7, with TRBD2 matching 8 bases. V was clipped by 1 base and J by 0 bases; unmatched bases: 5. CDR1 is LGHNA, CDR2 YSLEER, per germline. The CDR3 sequence is 16 residues long.

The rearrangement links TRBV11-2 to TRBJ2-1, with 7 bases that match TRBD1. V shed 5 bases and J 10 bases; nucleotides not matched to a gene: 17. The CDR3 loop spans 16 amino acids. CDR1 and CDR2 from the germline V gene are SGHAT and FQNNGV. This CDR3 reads CASSRTGTAPGGEQFF. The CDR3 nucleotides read TGTGCCAGCAGCAGGACCGGGACAGCACCCGGCGGCGAGCAGTTCTTC.

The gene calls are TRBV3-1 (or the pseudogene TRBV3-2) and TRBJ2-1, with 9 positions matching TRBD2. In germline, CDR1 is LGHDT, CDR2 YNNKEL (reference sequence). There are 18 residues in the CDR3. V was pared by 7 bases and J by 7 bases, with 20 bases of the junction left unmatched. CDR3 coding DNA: TGTGCCAGCAACCCTATGAGTAGAGCGGGAGGCCCGGTAAATGAGCAGTTCTTC. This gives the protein CASNPMSRAGGPVNEQFF.

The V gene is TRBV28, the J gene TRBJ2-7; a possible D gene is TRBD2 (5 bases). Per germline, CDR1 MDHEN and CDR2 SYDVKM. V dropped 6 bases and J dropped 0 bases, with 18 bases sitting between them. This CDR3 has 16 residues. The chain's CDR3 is CASRLGGTSSSYEQYF. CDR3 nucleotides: TGTGCCAGCAGACTTGGAGGCACATCGTCCTCCTACGAGCAGTACTTC.

The CDR3 nucleotides are TGTGCCAGCAGCCAAGGCCCCCGCGGGCCGCCTAACTATGGCTACACCTTC. Protein: CASSQGPRGPPNYGYTF. This chain connects TRBV14 to TRBJ1-2; D ambiguous. In germline, CDR1 is SGHDN, CDR2 FVKESK. This CDR3 has 17 amino acids. V lost 1 base and J lost 0, with 15 bases in between.

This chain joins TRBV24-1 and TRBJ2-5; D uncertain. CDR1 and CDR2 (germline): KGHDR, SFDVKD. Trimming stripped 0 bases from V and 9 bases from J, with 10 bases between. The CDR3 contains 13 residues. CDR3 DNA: TGTGCCACCAGTGATTTGCTTTCGGTGGCCCAGTACTTC. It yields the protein CATSDLLSVAQYF.

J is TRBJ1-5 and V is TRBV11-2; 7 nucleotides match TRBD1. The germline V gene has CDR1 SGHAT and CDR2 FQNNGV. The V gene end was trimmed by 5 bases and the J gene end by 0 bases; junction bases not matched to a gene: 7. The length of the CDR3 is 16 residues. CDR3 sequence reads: CASSPKGQYSNQPQHF. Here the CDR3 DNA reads TGTGCCAGCAGCCCCAAGGGACAGTATAGCAATCAGCCCCAGCATTTT.

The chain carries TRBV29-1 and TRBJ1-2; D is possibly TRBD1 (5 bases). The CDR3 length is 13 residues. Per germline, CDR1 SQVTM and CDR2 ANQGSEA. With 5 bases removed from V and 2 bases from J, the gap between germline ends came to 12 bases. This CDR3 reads CSVPPGGNYGYTF. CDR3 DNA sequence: TGCAGCGTTCCCCCGGGGGGGAACTATGGCTACACCTTC.

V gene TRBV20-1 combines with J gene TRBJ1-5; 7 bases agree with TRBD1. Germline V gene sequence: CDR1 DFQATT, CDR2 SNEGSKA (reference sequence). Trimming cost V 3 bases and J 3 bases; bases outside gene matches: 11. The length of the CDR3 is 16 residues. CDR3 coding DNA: TGCAGTGCTAGTGATGCCCCGGGACAGCTCAATCAGCCCCAGCATTTT. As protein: CSASDAPGQLNQPQHF.

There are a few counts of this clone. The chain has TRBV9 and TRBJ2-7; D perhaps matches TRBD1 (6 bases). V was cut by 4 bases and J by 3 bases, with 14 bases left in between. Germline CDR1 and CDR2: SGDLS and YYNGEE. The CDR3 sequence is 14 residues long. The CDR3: CASSPTGTNYEQYF. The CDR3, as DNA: TGTGCCAGCAGCCCGACCGGGACAAACTACGAGCAGTACTTC.

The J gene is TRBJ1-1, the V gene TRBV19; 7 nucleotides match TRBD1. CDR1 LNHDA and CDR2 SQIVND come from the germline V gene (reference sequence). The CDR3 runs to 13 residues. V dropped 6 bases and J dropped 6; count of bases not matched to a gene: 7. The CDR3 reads CASRTGTLSEAFF. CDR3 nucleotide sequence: TGTGCCAGTAGGACAGGGACCTTATCTGAAGCTTTCTTT.

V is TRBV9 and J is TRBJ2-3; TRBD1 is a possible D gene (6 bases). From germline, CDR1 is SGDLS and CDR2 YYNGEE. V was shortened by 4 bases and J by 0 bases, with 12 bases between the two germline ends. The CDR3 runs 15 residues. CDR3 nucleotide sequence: TGTGCCAGCAGCTCTAACAGGGCTAGCACAGATACGCAGTATTTT. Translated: CASSSNRASTDTQYF.

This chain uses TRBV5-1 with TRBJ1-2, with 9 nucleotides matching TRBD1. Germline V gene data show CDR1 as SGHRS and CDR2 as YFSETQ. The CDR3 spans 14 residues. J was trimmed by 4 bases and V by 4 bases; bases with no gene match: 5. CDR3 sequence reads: CASSRDRGGYGYTF. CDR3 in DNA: TGCGCCAGCAGCAGAGACAGGGGGGGCTATGGCTACACCTTC.

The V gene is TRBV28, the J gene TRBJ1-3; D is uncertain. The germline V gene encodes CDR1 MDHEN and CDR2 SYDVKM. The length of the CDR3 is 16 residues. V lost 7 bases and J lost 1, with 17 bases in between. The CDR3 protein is CASTRGTLRSGNTIYF. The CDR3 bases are TGTGCCAGCACACGGGGTACTCTTCGGTCTGGAAACACCATATATTTT. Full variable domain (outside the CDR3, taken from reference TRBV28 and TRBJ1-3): DVKVTQSSRYLVKRTGEKVFLECVQDMDHENMFWYRQDPGLGLRLIYFSYDVKMKEKGDIPEGYSVSREKKERFSLILESASTNQTSMYLCASTRGTLRSGNTIYFGEGSWLTVV.

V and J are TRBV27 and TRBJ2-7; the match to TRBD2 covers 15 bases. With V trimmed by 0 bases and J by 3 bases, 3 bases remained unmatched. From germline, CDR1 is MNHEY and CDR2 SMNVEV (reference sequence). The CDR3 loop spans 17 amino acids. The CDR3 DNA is TGTGCCAGCAGTTTATCTTGGACTAGCGGGAGGGACTACGAGCAGTACTTC. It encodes CASSLSWTSGRDYEQYF.

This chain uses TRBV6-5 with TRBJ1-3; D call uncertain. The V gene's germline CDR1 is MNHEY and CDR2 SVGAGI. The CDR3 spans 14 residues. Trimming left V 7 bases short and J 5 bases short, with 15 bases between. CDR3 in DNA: TGTGCCAGCAAATTTACAGAAAATAGAAACACCATATATTTT. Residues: CASKFTENRNTIYF.

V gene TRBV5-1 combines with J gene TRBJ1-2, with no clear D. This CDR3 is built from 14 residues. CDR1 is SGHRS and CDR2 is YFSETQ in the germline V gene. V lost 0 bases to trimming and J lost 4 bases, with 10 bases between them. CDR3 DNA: TGCGCCAGCAGCTTGGCGGGCCGGGGCTATGGCTACACCTTC. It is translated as CASSLAGRGYGYTF. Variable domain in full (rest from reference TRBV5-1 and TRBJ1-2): KAGVTQTPRYLIKTRGQQVTLSCSPISGHRSVSWYQQTPGQGLQFLFEYFSETQRNKGNFPGRFSGRQFSNSRSEMNVSTLELGDSALYLCASSLAGRGYGYTFGSGTRLTVV.

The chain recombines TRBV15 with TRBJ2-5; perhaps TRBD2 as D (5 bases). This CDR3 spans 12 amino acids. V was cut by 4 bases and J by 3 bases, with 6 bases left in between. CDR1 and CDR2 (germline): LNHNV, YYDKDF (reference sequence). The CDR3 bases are TGTGCCACCAGCATGGGAGAAGAGACCCAGTACTTC. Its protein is CATSMGEETQYF.

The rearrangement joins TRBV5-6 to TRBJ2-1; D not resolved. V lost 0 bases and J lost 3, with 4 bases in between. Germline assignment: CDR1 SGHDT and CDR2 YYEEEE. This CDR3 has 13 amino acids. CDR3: CASSLVGYNEQFF. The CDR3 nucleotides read TGTGCCAGCAGCTTGGTCGGCTACAATGAGCAGTTCTTC.

This CDR3 is CASSLELPLSTDTQYF. In nucleotides, the CDR3 is TGCGCCAGCAGCTTGGAACTACCTCTGAGCACAGATACGCAGTATTTT. The genes are TRBV5-1 and TRBJ2-3, with no clear D. The V end lost 0 bases, the J end lost 0 bases, and 11 bases lay between the germline ends. Germline CDR1 SGHRS, CDR2 YFSETQ. The CDR3 length is 16 residues.

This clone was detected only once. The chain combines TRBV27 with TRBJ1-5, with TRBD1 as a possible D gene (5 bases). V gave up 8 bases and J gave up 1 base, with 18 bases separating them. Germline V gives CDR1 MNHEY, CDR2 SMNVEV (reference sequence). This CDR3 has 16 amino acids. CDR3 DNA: TGTGCCAGCCTCCCGGTGGGGGGACTAAGCAATCAGCCCCAGCATTTT. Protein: CASLPVGGLSNQPQHF.

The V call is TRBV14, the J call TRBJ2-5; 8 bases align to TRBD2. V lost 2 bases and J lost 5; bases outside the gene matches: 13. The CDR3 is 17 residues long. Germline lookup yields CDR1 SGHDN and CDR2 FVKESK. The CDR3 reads CASSQLFRREGLETQYF. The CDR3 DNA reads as TGTGCCAGCAGCCAATTATTCAGACGGGAGGGCCTGGAGACCCAGTACTTC.

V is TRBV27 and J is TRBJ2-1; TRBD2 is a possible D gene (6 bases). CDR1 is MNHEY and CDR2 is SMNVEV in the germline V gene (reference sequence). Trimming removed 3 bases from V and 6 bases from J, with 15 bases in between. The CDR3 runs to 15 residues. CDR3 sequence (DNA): TGTGCCAGCAGTTTGCTCAGCGGGCAGACCAATGAGCAGTTCTTC. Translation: CASSLLSGQTNEQFF.

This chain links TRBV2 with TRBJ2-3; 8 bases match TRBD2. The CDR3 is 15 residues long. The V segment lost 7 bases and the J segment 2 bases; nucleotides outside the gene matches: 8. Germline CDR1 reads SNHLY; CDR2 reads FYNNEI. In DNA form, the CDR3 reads TGTGCCAGCAAGTTGCTAGCGGGTACCACAGATACGCAGTATTTT. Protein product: CASKLLAGTTDTQYF.

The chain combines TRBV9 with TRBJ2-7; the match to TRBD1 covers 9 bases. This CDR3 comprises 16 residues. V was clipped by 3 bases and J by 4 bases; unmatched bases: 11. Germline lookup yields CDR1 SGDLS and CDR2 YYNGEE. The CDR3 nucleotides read TGTGCCAGCAGCGCGGGAGAACAGGGGGCGCGTTACGAGCAGTACTTC. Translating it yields CASSAGEQGARYEQYF.